This TCR beta chain was retrieved from a study of a mutant IDH1 vaccine in newly diagnosed glioma. As to this clone: No antigen is known for it.

As to time point: week 47, end of study. With topical imiquimod, each dose of the vaccine consisted of 300 ug of mutant IDH1 20-mer peptide. Donors had new WHO grade 3 or 4 IDH1-mutant, ATRX-lost astrocytomas. V shed 5 bases and J shed 4 bases, with 17 bases lying between them. Germline CDR1 SEHNR, CDR2 FQNEAQ (reference sequence). The CDR3 length is 16 residues. The table came from immunoSEQ multiplex PCR; TCRdb's copy has only in-frame clones and leaves some out. The table has some 60,000 clones, around 83% seen once. The receptor's source is a young man with glioma. Here the sequenced sample was PBMCs, taken from a glioma patient whose treatment included an IDH1 peptide vaccine. V is TRBV7-9 and J is TRBJ2-2, with D uncertain. CDR3 DNA: TGTGCCAGCAGCCCGACCAGACTTCAGTCCACCGGGGAGCTGTTTTTT. It encodes CASSPTRLQSTGELFF.